These 17 T cell receptor beta chains share one sample of origin, sequenced in a study of blood T cell repertoires in COVID-19. Data came from immunoSEQ multiplex PCR; TCRdb stores just in-frame clones and leaves some out. In the table there are approximately 200,000 clones, roughly 83% of which are singletons. Source material: peripheral blood. All receptors derive from a woman aged 40 to 50 with COVID-19, enrolled during active disease.

This chain links TRBV5-1 with TRBJ1-2, with D unresolved. This CDR3 has 16 amino acids. V lost 4 bases and J 1 base, leaving 17 bases between the germline ends. Looked up from germline, CDR1 is SGHRS and CDR2 is YFSETQ. Written as DNA, the CDR3 is TGCGCCAGCAGCAATGGGCATGTCAAAGATAACTATGGCTACACCTTC. It codes for CASSNGHVKDNYGYTF.

For the CDR3, the DNA is TGTGCCAGCAGCTTCATACACTACGAGCAGTACTTC. Protein sequence: CASSFIHYEQYF. The chain combines TRBV11-2 with TRBJ2-7, with D unclear. The CDR3 sequence is 12 residues long. V was clipped by 3 bases and J by 3 bases, with 6 bases between them. Germline V gene lookup returns CDR1 SGHAT and CDR2 FQNNGV.

On this clone: A read error may be the cause here, since a much bigger clone is one base away. Other DNA sequences in the sample encode the same CDR3. This chain links TRBV4-3 with TRBJ2-7, with 10 bases that match TRBD1. CDR1 and CDR2 from the germline V gene are LGHNA and YSLEER. CDR3 size: 16 residues. Trimming at V came to 3 bases and at J to 2 bases, leaving 7 bases not matched to a gene. The CDR3 DNA follows: TGCGCCAGCAGCCACTCCGGGACAGGGGAGACCTACGAGCAGTACTTC. Protein product: CASSHSGTGETYEQYF.

The chain recombines TRBV7-9 with TRBJ1-1; 9 positions match TRBD1. This CDR3 is 15 amino acids long. J was trimmed by 4 bases and V by 3 bases; bases with no gene match: 6. Germline V gene lookup returns CDR1 SEHNR and CDR2 FQNEAQ (reference sequence). The CDR3 coding sequence is TGTGCCAGCAGCTTTATCAGGACAGGGGTCACTGAAGCTTTCTTT. As protein: CASSFIRTGVTEAFF.

The chain has TRBV7-8 and TRBJ2-2; TRBD1 matches at 8 bases. Per germline, CDR1 SGHVS and CDR2 FQNEAQ. With V trimmed by 2 bases and J by 3 bases, 8 bases remained unmatched. The CDR3 runs to 17 residues. The CDR3 DNA sequence: TGTGCCAGCAGCTTACGGACAGGGCGAAAATACACCGGGGAGCTGTTTTTT. This encodes CASSLRTGRKYTGELFF.

Only a few counts were recorded for this clone. This chain connects TRBV30 to TRBJ1-2; TRBD1 is a possible D gene (5 bases). Germline CDR1 GTSNPN, CDR2 SVGIG (reference sequence). CDR3 length: 13 amino acids. Between the trimmed V and J ends, which lost 4 bases and 4 bases, there was a span of 13 bases. CDR3 DNA sequence: TGTGCCTGGAAGGGCAGGGCTCTCTATGGCTACACCTTC. It translates to CAWKGRALYGYTF.

The V and J genes are TRBV7-2 and TRBJ1-1; no firm D call. The CDR3 sequence is 13 residues long. Per the germline V gene, CDR1 is SGHTA and CDR2 is FQGNSA. With 7 bases removed from V and 10 bases from J, the gap between germline ends came to 19 bases. The CDR3 sequence: CASITAGNLGAFF. The CDR3 nucleotides read TGTGCCAGCATCACCGCGGGCAATCTAGGAGCTTTCTTT.

The V gene is TRBV11-3, the J gene TRBJ2-1; no definite D call. This CDR3 region has 13 residues. CDR1 is SGHNT and CDR2 is YENEEA in the germline V gene. V was cut by 2 bases and J by 4 bases, with 6 bases left in between. CDR3: CASSLSNYNEQFF. The CDR3 nucleotides read TGTGCCAGCAGCTTATCAAATTACAATGAGCAGTTCTTC.

The chain has TRBV10-1 and TRBJ2-3, with D possibly TRBD1 on 6 matching bases. Germline CDR1 reads WNHNN; CDR2 reads SYGVQD (reference sequence). The CDR3 contains 14 residues. The V end was cut by 7 bases, the J end by 5 bases, with 16 bases between. CDR3 coding DNA: TGCGCCAGCACTCGGAGCTCAGGGGAAGATACGCAGTATTTT. This codes for CASTRSSGEDTQYF.

Only one count was recorded for this clone. This chain connects TRBV19 to TRBJ2-7; TRBD2 aligns across 9 bases. The J segment lost 6 bases and the V segment lost 4 bases, leaving 7 bases of the junction unmatched. From germline, CDR1 is LNHDA and CDR2 SQIVND (reference sequence). The CDR3 extends over 14 amino acids. The CDR3 here is CASSRMTSGLEQYF. As DNA, the CDR3 is TGTGCCAGTAGTAGAATGACTAGCGGACTCGAGCAGTACTTC.

V and J are TRBV5-1 and TRBJ2-1, with no clear D. This CDR3 region has 14 residues. Per germline, CDR1 SGHRS and CDR2 YFSETQ. The V gene lost 7 bases and the J gene lost 0 bases, with 11 bases spanning the gap. The chain's CDR3 is CASGPDSSYNEQFF. CDR3 nucleotides: TGCGCCAGCGGGCCGGATAGCTCCTACAATGAGCAGTTCTTC.

The rearrangement joins TRBV7-9 to TRBJ2-7; possible D gene TRBD1, 6 bases. Trimming stripped 4 bases from V and 3 bases from J, with 22 bases between. The CDR3 sequence is 17 residues long. From germline, CDR1 is SEHNR and CDR2 FQNEAQ (reference sequence). The CDR3 loop reads CASSYRGTGLPLYEQYF. The CDR3 DNA follows: TGTGCCAGCAGCTATAGGGGCACAGGGTTACCCCTCTACGAGCAGTACTTC.

This chain connects TRBV25-1 to TRBJ2-4; perhaps TRBD1 as D (7 bases). The CDR3 is 14 amino acids. The V gene lost 7 bases and the J gene lost 5 bases, with 15 bases spanning the gap. CDR1 is MGHDK, CDR2 SYGVNS, per germline. CDR3 coding DNA: TGTGCCAGCACTTCCCGCGGGACAGAAAACATTCAGTACTTC. It is translated as CASTSRGTENIQYF.

The chain is built from TRBV5-1 and TRBJ1-1, with D uncertain. The CDR3 loop spans 14 amino acids. Germline V CDR1 and CDR2: SGHRS, YFSETQ. V lost 0 bases to trimming and J lost 1 base, with 7 bases between them. CDR3 sequence reads: CASSLARQNTEAFF. CDR3 nucleotide sequence: TGCGCCAGCAGCTTGGCCAGGCAGAACACTGAAGCTTTCTTT.

This chain uses TRBV6-1 with TRBJ2-1, with D perhaps matching TRBD1 (5 bases). The CDR3 length is 16 residues. V dropped 2 bases and J dropped 7 bases, with 18 bases sitting between them. From germline, CDR1 is MNHNS and CDR2 SASEGT. CDR3 sequence: CASSERGARNMNEQFF. In DNA form, the CDR3 reads TGTGCCAGCAGTGAAAGGGGCGCTAGGAATATGAATGAGCAGTTCTTC.

The chain employs TRBV24-1 and TRBJ2-3; D is perhaps TRBD2 (7 bases). The CDR3 runs 14 residues. Trimming left V 7 bases short and J 0 bases short, with 10 bases between. Germline V gene data show CDR1 as KGHDR and CDR2 as SFDVKD. CDR3 DNA: TGTGCCACCAGGGGAGGGGGGAGCACAGATACGCAGTATTTT. It encodes CATRGGGSTDTQYF.

The V and J genes are TRBV30 and TRBJ2-5; 11 bases fit TRBD2. This CDR3 has 14 residues. The germline V gene has CDR1 GTSNPN and CDR2 SVGIG (reference sequence). V gave up 4 bases and J gave up 5 bases; unmatched junction bases: 6. The CDR3 spells CAWNLAGGGETQYF. CDR3 DNA: TGTGCCTGGAATCTAGCGGGGGGAGGTGAGACCCAGTACTTC.